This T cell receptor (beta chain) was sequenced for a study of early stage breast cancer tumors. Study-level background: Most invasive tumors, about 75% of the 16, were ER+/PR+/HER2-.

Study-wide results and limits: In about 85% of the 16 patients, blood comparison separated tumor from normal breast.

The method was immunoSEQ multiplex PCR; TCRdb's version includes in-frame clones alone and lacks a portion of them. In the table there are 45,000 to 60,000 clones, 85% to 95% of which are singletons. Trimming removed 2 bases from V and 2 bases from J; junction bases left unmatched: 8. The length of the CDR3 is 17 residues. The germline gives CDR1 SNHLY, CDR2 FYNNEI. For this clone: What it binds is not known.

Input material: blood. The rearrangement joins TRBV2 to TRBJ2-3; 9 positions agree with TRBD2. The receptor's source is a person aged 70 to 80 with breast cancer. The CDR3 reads CASSERLSGSFTDTQYF. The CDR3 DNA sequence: TGTGCCAGCAGTGAAAGGCTTAGCGGGAGTTTCACAGATACGCAGTATTTT.